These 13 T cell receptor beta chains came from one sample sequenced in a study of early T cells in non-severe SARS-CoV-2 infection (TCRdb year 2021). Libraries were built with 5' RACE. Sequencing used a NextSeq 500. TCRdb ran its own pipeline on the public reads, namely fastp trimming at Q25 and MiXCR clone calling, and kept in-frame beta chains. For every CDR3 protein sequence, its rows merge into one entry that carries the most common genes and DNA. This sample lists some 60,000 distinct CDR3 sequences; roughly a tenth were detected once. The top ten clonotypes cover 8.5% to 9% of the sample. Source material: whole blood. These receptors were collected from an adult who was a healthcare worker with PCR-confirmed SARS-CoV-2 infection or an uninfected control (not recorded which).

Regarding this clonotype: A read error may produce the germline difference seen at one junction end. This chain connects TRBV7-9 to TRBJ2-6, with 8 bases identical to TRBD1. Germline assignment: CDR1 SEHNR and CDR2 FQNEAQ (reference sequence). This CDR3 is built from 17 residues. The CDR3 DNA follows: TGTGCCAGCAGCGAAACAGGGGGTGGGTCTGGGGCCAACGTCCTGACCTTC. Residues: CASSETGGGSGANVLTF.

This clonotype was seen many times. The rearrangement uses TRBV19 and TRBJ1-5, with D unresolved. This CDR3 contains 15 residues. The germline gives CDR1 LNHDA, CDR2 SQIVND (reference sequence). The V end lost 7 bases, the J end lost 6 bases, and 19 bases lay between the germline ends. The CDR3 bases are TGTGCCAGTACCGCGTCGGCTACTGCAGGTCAGCCCCAGCATTTT. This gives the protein CASTASATAGQPQHF. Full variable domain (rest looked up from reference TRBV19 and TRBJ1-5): DGGITQSPKYLFRKEGQNVTLSCEQNLNHDAMYWYRQDPGQGLRLIYYSQIVNDFQKGDIAEGYSVSREKKESFPLTVTSAQKNPTAFYLCASTASATAGQPQHFGDGTRLSIL.

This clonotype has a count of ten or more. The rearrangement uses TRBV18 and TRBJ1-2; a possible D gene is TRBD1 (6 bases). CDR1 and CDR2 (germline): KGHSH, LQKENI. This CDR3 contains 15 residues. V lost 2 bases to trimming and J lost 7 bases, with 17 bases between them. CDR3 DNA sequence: TGTGCCAGCTCACCAGGGACAACCGGTCAATCTGGCTACACCTTC. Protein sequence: CASSPGTTGQSGYTF.

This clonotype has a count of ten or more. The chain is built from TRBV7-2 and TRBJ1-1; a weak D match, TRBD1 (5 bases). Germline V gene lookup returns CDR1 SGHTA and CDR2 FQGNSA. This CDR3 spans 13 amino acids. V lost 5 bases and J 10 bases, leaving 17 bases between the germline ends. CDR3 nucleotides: TGTGCCAGCAGCGGAACGCTAAGGGGCGCAGCTTTCTTT. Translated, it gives CASSGTLRGAAFF.

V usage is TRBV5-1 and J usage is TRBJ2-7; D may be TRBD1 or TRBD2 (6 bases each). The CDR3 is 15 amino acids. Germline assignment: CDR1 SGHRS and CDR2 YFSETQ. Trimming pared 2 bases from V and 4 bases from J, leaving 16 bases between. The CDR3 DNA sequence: TGCGCCAGCAGCTTAGGTCCGGGGGCTGGGTACGAGCAGTACTTC. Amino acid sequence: CASSLGPGAGYEQYF.

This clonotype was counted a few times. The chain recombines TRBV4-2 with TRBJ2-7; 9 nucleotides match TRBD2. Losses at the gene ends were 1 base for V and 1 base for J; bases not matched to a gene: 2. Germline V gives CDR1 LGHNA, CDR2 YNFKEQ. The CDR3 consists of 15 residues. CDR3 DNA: TGTGCCAGCAGCCAAGGGACTAGCGCTTCCTACGAGCAGTACTTC. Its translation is CASSQGTSASYEQYF.

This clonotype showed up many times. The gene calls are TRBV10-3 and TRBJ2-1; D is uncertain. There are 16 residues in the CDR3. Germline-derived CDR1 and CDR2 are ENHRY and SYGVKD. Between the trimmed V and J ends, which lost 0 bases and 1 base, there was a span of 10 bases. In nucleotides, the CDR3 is TGTGCCATCAGTGAGTCGAACTCCGGGTCCTACAATGAGCAGTTCTTC. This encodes CAISESNSGSYNEQFF.

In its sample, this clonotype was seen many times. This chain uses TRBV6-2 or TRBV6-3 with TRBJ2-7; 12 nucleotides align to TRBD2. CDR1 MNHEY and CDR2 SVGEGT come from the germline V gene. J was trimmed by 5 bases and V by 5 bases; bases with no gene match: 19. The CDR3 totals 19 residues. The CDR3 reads CASSRAPSGRVYERHEQYF. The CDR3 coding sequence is TGTGCCAGCAGTCGAGCGCCTAGCGGGAGGGTCTACGAGCGCCACGAGCAGTACTTC.

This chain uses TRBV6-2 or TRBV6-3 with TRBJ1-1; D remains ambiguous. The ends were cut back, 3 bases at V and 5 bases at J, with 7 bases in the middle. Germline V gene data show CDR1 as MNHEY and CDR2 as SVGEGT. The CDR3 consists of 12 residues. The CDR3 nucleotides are TGTGCCAGCAGTTATAGGAGGACTGAAGCTTTCTTT. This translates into CASSYRRTEAFF.

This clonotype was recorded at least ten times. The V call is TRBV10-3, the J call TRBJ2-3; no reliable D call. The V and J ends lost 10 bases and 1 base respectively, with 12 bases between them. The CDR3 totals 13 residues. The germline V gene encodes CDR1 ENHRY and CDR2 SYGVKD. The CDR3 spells CATRDGGTDTQYF. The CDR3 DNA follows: TGTGCCACCCGAGATGGGGGCACAGATACGCAGTATTTT.

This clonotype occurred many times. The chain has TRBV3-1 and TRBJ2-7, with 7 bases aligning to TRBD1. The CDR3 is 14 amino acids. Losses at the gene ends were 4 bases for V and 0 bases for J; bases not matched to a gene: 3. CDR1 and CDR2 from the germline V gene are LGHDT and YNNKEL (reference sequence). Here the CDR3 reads CASSRDSFSYEQYF. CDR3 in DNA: TGTGCCAGCAGCCGGGACAGCTTCTCCTACGAGCAGTACTTC.

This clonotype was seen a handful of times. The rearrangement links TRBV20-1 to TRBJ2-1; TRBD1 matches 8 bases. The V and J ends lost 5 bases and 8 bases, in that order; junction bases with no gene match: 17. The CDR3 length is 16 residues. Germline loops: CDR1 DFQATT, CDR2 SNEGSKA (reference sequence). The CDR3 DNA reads TGCAGTGCTGGCGGACAGGGAAGGGGGCCTAGGGATGAGCAGTTCTTC. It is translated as CSAGGQGRGPRDEQFF.

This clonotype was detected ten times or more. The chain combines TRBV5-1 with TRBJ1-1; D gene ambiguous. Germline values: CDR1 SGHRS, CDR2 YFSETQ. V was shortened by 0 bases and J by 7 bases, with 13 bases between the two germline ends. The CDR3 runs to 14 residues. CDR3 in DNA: TGCGCCAGCAGCTTGGTTGGGGATTCGAGTGAAGCTTTCTTT. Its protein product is CASSLVGDSSEAFF.